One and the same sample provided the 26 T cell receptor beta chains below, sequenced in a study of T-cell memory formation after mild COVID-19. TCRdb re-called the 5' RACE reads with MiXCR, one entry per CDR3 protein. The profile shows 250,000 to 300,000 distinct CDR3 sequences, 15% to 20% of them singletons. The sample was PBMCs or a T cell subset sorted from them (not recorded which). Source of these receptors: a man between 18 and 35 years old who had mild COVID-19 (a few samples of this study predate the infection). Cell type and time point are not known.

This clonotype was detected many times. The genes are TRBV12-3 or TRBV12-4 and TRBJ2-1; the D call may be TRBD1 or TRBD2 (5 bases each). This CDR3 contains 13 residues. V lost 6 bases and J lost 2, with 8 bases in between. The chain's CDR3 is CASSRGPYNEQFF. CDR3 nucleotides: TGTGCCAGCAGCCGGGGACCCTACAATGAGCAGTTCTTC.

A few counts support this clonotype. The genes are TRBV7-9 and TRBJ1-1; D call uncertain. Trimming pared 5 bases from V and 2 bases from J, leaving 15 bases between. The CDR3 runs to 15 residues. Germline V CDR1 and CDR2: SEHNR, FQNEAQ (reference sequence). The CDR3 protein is CASSPSEIRNTEAFF. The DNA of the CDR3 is TGTGCCAGCAGCCCCTCAGAGATCCGAAACACTGAAGCTTTCTTT. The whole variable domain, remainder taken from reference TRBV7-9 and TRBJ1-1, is DTGVSQNPRHKITKRGQNVTFRCDPISEHNRLYWYRQTLGQGPEFLTYFQNEAQLEKSRLLSDRFSAERPKGSFSTLEIQRTEQGDSAMYLCASSPSEIRNTEAFFGQGTRLTVV.

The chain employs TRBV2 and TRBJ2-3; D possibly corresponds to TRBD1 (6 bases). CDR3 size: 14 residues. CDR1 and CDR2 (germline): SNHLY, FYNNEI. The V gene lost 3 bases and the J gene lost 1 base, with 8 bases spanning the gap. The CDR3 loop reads CASSDRGRTDTQYF. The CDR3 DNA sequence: TGTGCCAGCAGTGACAGGGGACGCACAGATACGCAGTATTTT.

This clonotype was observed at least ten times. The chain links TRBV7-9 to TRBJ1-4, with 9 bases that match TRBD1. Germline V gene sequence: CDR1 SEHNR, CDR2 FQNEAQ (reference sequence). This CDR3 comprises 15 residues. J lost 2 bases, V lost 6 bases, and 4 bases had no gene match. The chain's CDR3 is CASSLQGATNEKLFF. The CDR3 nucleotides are TGTGCCAGCAGTTTACAGGGGGCTACTAATGAAAAACTGTTTTTT.

CDR3: CASSLVGQGGTDTQYF. Written as DNA, the CDR3 is TGCGCCAGCAGCTTGGTCGGACAGGGCGGCACAGATACGCAGTATTTT. V usage is TRBV5-1 and J usage is TRBJ2-3; 8 nucleotides match TRBD1. CDR3 length equals 16 residues. CDR1 is SGHRS and CDR2 is YFSETQ in the germline V gene. J gave up 1 base and V 0 bases, and 4 bases lay outside the gene matches.

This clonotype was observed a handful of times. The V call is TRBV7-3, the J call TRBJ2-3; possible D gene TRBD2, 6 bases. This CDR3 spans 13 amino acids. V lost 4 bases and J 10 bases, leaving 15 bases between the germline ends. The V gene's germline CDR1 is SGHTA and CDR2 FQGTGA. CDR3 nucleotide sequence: TGTGCCAGCAGCTCTGGACTATCCGTGGCGCAGTATTTT. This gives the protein CASSSGLSVAQYF.

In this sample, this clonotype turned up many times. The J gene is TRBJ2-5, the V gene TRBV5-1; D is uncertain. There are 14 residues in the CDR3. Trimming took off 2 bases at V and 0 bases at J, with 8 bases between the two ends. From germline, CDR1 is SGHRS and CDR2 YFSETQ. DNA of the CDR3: TGCGCCAGCAGCTTCGGCGGCTACCAAGAGACCCAGTACTTC. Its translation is CASSFGGYQETQYF.

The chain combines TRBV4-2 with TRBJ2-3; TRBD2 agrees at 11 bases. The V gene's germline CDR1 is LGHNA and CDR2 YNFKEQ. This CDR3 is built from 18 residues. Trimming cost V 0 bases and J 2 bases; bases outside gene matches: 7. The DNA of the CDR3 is TGTGCCAGCAGCCAAGAGTATCTAGCGGGGGGAAACACAGATACGCAGTATTTT. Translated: CASSQEYLAGGNTDTQYF.

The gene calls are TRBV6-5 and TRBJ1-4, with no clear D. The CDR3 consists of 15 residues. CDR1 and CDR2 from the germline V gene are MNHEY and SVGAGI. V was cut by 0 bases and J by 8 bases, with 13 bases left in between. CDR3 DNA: TGTGCCAGCAGTTACTCGTCGGGCGAGGCGGAAAAACTGTTTTTT. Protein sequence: CASSYSSGEAEKLFF.

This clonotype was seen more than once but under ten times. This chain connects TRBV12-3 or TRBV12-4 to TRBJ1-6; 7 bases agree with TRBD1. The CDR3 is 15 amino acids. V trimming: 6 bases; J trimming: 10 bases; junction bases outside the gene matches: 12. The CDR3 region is CASSYPSGGYSPLHF. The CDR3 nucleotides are TGTGCCAGCAGCTATCCCTCAGGGGGATACTCACCCCTCCACTTT.

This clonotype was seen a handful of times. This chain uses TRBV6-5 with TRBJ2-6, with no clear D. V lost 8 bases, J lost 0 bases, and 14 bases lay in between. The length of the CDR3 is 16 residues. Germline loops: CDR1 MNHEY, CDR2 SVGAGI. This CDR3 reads CASHPSQASGANVLTF. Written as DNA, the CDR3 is TGTGCCAGCCACCCGAGCCAGGCCTCTGGGGCCAACGTCCTGACTTTC.

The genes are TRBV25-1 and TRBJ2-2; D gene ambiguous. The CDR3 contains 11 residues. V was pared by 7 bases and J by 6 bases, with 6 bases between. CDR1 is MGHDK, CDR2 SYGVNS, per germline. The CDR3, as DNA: TGTGCCAGCACCGAGTCCGGGGAGCTGTTTTTT. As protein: CASTESGELFF.

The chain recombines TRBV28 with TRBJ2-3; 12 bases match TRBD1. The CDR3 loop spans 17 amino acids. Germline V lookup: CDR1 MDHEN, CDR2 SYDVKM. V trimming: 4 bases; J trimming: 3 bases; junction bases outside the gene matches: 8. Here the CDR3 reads CASSSGTGGRITDTQYF. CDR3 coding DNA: TGTGCCAGCAGTTCAGGGACAGGGGGCAGGATTACAGATACGCAGTATTTT.

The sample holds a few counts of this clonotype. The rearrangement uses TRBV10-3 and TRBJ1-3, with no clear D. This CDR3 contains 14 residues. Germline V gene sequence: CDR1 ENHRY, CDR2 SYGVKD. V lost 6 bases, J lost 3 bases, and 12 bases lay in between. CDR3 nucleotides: TGTGCCATCAGACGGGAATTCAATGGAAACACCATATATTTT. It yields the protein CAIRREFNGNTIYF.

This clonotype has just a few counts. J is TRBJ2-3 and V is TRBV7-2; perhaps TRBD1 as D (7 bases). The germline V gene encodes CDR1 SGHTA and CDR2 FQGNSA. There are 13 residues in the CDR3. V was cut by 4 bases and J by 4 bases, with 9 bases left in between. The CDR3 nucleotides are TGTGCCAGCAGCTCCAGGGGGGCAGATACGCAGTATTTT. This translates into CASSSRGADTQYF. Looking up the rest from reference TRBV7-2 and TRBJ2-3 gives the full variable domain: GAGVSQSPSNKVTEKGKDVELRCDPISGHTALYWYRQSLGQGLEFLIYFQGNSAPDKSGLPSDRFSAERTGGSVSTLTIQRTQQEDSAVYLCASSSRGADTQYFGPGTRLTVL.

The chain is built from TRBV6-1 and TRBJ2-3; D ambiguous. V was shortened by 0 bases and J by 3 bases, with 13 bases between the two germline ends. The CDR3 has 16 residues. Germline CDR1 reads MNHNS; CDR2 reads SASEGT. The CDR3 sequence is CASSEAPTFLTDTQYF. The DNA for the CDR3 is TGTGCCAGCAGTGAAGCTCCAACATTTCTTACAGATACGCAGTATTTT.

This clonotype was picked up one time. The chain's CDR3 is CASSLQGATDEQYV. The CDR3 nucleotides read TGTGCCAGCTCTCTTCAGGGGGCGACCGACGAGCAGTACGTC. The chain couples TRBV18 to TRBJ2-7; 8 nucleotides align to TRBD1. Germline-derived CDR1 and CDR2 are KGHSH and LQKENI. The CDR3 spans 14 residues. Germline trimming cut 6 bases from V and 5 bases from J; bases unmatched to any gene: 9.

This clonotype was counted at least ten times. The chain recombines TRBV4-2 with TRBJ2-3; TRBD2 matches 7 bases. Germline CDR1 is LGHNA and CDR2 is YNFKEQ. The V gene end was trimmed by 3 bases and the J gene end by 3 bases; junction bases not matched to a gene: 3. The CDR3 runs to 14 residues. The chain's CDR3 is CASSQGTKTDTQYF. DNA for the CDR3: TGTGCCAGCAGCCAGGGGACTAAGACAGATACGCAGTATTTT.

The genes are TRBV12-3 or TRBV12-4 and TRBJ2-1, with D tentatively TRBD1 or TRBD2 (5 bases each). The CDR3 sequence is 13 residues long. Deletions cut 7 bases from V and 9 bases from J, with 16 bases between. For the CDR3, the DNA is TGTGCCAGCAAGTTTTGGGGGTGGTCTGAGCAGTTCTTC. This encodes CASKFWGWSEQFF.

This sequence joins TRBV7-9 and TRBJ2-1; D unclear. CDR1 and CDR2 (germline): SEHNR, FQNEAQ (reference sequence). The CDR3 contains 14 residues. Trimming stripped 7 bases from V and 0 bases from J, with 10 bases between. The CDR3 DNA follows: TGTGCCAGCACCCCGGATAGCTCCTACAATGAGCAGTTCTTC. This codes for CASTPDSSYNEQFF.

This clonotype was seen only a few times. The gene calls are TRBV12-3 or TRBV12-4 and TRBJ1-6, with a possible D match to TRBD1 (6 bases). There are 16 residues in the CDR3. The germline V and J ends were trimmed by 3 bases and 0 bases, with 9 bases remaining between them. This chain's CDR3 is CASSLGGASYNSPLHF. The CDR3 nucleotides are TGTGCCAGCAGTTTGGGGGGGGCCTCCTATAATTCACCCCTCCACTTT.

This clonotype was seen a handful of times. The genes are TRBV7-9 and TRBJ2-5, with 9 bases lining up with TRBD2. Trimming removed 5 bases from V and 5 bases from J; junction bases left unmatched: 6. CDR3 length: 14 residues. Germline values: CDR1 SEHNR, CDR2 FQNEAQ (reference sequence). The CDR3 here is CASSARLAEETQYF. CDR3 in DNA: TGTGCCAGCAGCGCTCGACTAGCGGAGGAGACCCAGTACTTC. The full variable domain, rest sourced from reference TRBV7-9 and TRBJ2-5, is DTGVSQNPRHKITKRGQNVTFRCDPISEHNRLYWYRQTLGQGPEFLTYFQNEAQLEKSRLLSDRFSAERPKGSFSTLEIQRTEQGDSAMYLCASSARLAEETQYFGPGTRLLVL.

The CDR3 region is CATSRSVSGTLQETQYF. The CDR3 nucleotides are TGTGCCACCAGCAGGTCGGTTAGCGGGACTCTTCAAGAGACCCAGTACTTC. V is TRBV15 and J is TRBJ2-5; 8 positions match TRBD2. Germline V gene sequence: CDR1 LNHNV, CDR2 YYDKDF (reference sequence). There are 17 residues in the CDR3. V trimming: 3 bases; J trimming: 2 bases; junction bases outside the gene matches: 11.

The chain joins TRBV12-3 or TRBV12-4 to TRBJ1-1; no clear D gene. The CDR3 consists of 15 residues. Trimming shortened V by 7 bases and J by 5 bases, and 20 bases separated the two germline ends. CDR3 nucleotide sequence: TGTGCCAGCACCGATAGTGGGGAAGGAGGGACTGAAGCTTTCTTT. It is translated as CASTDSGEGGTEAFF.

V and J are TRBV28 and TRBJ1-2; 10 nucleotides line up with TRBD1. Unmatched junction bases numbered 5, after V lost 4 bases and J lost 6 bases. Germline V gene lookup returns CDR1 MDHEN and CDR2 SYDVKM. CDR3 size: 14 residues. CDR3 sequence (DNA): TGTGCCAGCAGTTGGGGCGGGACAGGGGATGGCTACACCTTC. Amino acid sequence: CASSWGGTGDGYTF.

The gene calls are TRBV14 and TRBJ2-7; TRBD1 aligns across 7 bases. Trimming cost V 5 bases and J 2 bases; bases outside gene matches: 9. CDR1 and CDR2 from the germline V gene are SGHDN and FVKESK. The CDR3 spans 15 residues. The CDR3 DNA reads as TGTGCCAGCAGCACCAGACAGGGTGGGGCCTACGAGCAGTACGTC. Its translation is CASSTRQGGAYEQYV.